This is a list of T cell receptor beta chains from one sample in a study of spatial heterogeneity in lung cancer. In TCRdb, the 5' RACE reads were re-called with MiXCR into one record per CDR3 protein. The table has tens of thousands of distinct CDR3 sequences, approximately 12% seen once. Sample: PBMCs, taken at surgery. These receptor sequences come from a male donor with early-stage non-small cell lung cancer. CDR3s include the opening cysteine and the closing phenylalanine or tryptophan. The order of the fields is clone size, V gene, J gene, D gene, CDR3 protein, CDR3 DNA. A D gene is named only where the DNA matches it firmly. Some rows mark clone size as missing; the rest say once, few, many or name a class of expanded clone.

clone size: few; V gene: TRBV5-6; J gene: TRBJ2-2; D gene: -; CDR3 protein: CASSLKAVNTGELFF; CDR3 DNA: TGTGCCAGCAGCTTGAAGGCGGTGAACACCGGGGAGCTGTTTTTT
clone size: many; V gene: TRBV5-1; J gene: TRBJ1-1; D gene: -; CDR3 protein: CASSAGGGNTEAFF; CDR3 DNA: TGCGCCAGCAGCGCTGGTGGAGGGAACACTGAAGCTTTCTTT
clone size: -; V gene: TRBV20-1; J gene: TRBJ1-5; D gene: -; CDR3 protein: CSVRNRVGNQPQHF; CDR3 DNA: TGCAGTGTTCGTAACAGGGTAGGCAATCAGCCCCAGCATTTT
clone size: -; V gene: TRBV6-2/TRBV6-3; J gene: TRBJ2-1; D gene: TRBD2; CDR3 protein: CASSRTLAGGYNEQFF; CDR3 DNA: TGTGCCAGCAGCCGTACCCTAGCGGGGGGGTACAATGAGCAGTTCTTC
clone size: -; V gene: TRBV27; J gene: TRBJ1-3; D gene: -; CDR3 protein: CASSLSPEIGNTIYF; CDR3 DNA: TGTGCCAGCAGTTTATCACCGGAGATTGGAAACACCATATATTTT
clone size: -; V gene: TRBV30; J gene: TRBJ1-3; D gene: -; CDR3 protein: CAWAWGGTIYF; CDR3 DNA: TGTGCCTGGGCCTGGGGGGGCACCATATATTTT
clone size: few; V gene: TRBV24-1; J gene: TRBJ2-2; D gene: -; CDR3 protein: CATSDFDTGELFF; CDR3 DNA: TGTGCCACCAGTGATTTTGACACCGGGGAGCTGTTTTTT
clone size: many; V gene: TRBV6-5; J gene: TRBJ2-4; D gene: TRBD2; CDR3 protein: CASSTGGVGIQYF; CDR3 DNA: TGTGCCAGCAGCACCGGGGGGGTCGGCATTCAGTACTTC
clone size: many; V gene: TRBV12-3/TRBV12-4; J gene: TRBJ2-1; D gene: TRBD2; CDR3 protein: CASSPSGREGNEQFF; CDR3 DNA: TGTGCCAGCAGTCCCTCGGGCAGGGAGGGTAATGAGCAGTTCTTC
clone size: few; V gene: TRBV2; J gene: TRBJ1-1; D gene: -; CDR3 protein: CASNKGQGLATEAFF; CDR3 DNA: TGTGCCAGCAACAAGGGGCAGGGATTGGCCACTGAAGCTTTCTTT
clone size: -; V gene: TRBV20-1; J gene: TRBJ2-3; D gene: TRBD2; CDR3 protein: CSEMGLAGTDTQYF; CDR3 DNA: TGCAGTGAAATGGGACTAGCTGGGACAGATACGCAGTATTTT
clone size: -; V gene: TRBV28; J gene: TRBJ2-1; D gene: -; CDR3 protein: CASSLLDPSYNEQFF; CDR3 DNA: TGTGCCAGCAGTTTATTGGATCCTTCTTACAATGAGCAGTTCTTC
clone size: -; V gene: TRBV6-2/TRBV6-3; J gene: TRBJ2-1; D gene: TRBD1; CDR3 protein: CASRLTGSNEQFF; CDR3 DNA: TGTGCCAGCAGACTGACAGGGAGTAATGAGCAGTTCTTC
clone size: -; V gene: TRBV5-1; J gene: TRBJ2-7; D gene: TRBD1; CDR3 protein: CASSFTGDVGEQYF; CDR3 DNA: TGCGCCAGCAGCTTCACAGGGGACGTGGGCGAGCAGTACTTC
clone size: -; V gene: TRBV29-1; J gene: TRBJ2-2; D gene: -; CDR3 protein: CSARTGGHTGELFF; CDR3 DNA: TGCAGCGCCCGGACGGGGGGCCACACCGGGGAGCTGTTTTTT
clone size: few; V gene: TRBV4-2; J gene: TRBJ2-1; D gene: -; CDR3 protein: CASSQDPHGGSSYNEQFF; CDR3 DNA: TGTGCCAGCAGCCAAGATCCCCACGGGGGAAGCTCCTACAATGAGCAGTTCTTC
clone size: -; V gene: TRBV18; J gene: TRBJ2-2; D gene: -; CDR3 protein: CASSSTSAKGAGELFF; CDR3 DNA: TGTGCCAGCTCATCTACCTCGGCAAAAGGGGCCGGGGAGCTGTTTTTT
clone size: many; V gene: TRBV5-4; J gene: TRBJ1-1; D gene: TRBD1; CDR3 protein: CASSSGQGAGMNTEAFF; CDR3 DNA: TGTGCCAGCAGCTCCGGACAGGGGGCGGGCATGAACACTGAAGCTTTCTTT
clone size: -; V gene: TRBV28; J gene: TRBJ2-1; D gene: -; CDR3 protein: CASRGGGPHNEQFF; CDR3 DNA: TGTGCCAGCAGGGGCGGGGGCCCCCACAATGAGCAGTTCTTC
clone size: few; V gene: TRBV4-3; J gene: TRBJ1-3; D gene: -; CDR3 protein: CASSQELRIRFSGNTIYF; CDR3 DNA: TGCGCCAGCAGCCAAGAACTGAGGATACGGTTCTCTGGAAACACCATATATTTT
clone size: few; V gene: TRBV2; J gene: TRBJ1-5; D gene: -; CDR3 protein: CASSDELSNQPQHF; CDR3 DNA: TGTGCCAGCAGTGACGAACTGAGCAATCAGCCCCAGCATTTT
clone size: -; V gene: TRBV28; J gene: TRBJ2-3; D gene: TRBD1; CDR3 protein: CASSPGTGRSDTQYF; CDR3 DNA: TGTGCCAGCAGTCCCGGGACAGGGAGGTCAGATACGCAGTATTTT
clone size: many; V gene: TRBV29-1; J gene: TRBJ2-7; D gene: -; CDR3 protein: CSVIGRYSYEQYF; CDR3 DNA: TGCAGCGTTATTGGCAGGTACTCCTACGAGCAGTACTTC
clone size: few; V gene: TRBV27; J gene: TRBJ1-4; D gene: -; CDR3 protein: CASSWGIREKLFF; CDR3 DNA: TGTGCCAGCAGTTGGGGGATACGGGAAAAACTGTTTTTT